Described below is a single T cell receptor beta chain sequence and its context. What it binds is not known. Profiling relied on immunoSEQ multiplex PCR, and the TCRdb table lists in-frame clones only, not all of them. Of roughly 1 million clones listed, around 74% are singletons. Germline CDR1 and CDR2: MNHEY and SVGAGI. The V gene lost 3 bases and the J gene lost 6 bases, with 16 bases spanning the gap. There are 15 residues in the CDR3. This sample is part of a study of shared clonotypes between healthy human individuals. Overall study context: The study used three CD4 naive, three CD4 memory, two CD8 naive and one CD8 memory plate per donor. General study results and limits: Rarefaction curves obtained for sorted subsets showed sequencing incomplete despite large depth. Non-shared clonotypes were found to have lower generation probabilities than the clonotypes that were shared by all four of the sorted-subset donors.

This receptor was identified in a young man in good health. The sample comprised memory CD4+ T cells sorted from blood. As to subset: CD45RA-negative fraction. This chain uses TRBV6-5 with TRBJ2-3; maybe TRBD2 (7 bases). CDR3 protein: CASSYLRGARDTQYF. CDR3 nucleotide sequence: TGTGCCAGCAGTTATCTTCGGGGGGCCCGGGATACGCAGTATTTT.